This T cell receptor (beta chain) was sequenced during a study of shared clonotypes between healthy human individuals. Study results and limitations: Few donors restricted represented genetic and exposure-history diversity.

V was pared by 2 bases and J by 7 bases, with 8 bases between. The CDR3 runs 12 residues. Germline V gene sequence: CDR1 MNHNS, CDR2 SASEGT. The unsorted PBMC replicate PCRs were performed with roughly 300 ng DNA, some 32,000 T cell genomes. Per the original methods: With immunoSEQ giving junction-only sequences and no quality scores, filtering differed. Libraries were prepared by immunoSEQ multiplex PCR; TCRdb keeps only in-frame clonotypes and omits some of them. The D gene and trimming were derived from the DNA, and the V and J assignments and clone size from that table. Among more than 450,000 clones listed, approximately 79% were seen once. Caucasian adults residing in Nashville, Tennessee made up all the donors. Turning to this clone: The antigen remains undetermined.

The sequence derives from a woman aged 40 to 50 in good health. Some clones in this sample may be carry-over from other donors' samples. The chain recombines TRBV6-1 with TRBJ1-1; D unclear. The specimen was PBMCs. This CDR3 is CASSEYPGEAFF. DNA for the CDR3: TGTGCCAGCAGTGAATATCCCGGTGAAGCTTTCTTT.